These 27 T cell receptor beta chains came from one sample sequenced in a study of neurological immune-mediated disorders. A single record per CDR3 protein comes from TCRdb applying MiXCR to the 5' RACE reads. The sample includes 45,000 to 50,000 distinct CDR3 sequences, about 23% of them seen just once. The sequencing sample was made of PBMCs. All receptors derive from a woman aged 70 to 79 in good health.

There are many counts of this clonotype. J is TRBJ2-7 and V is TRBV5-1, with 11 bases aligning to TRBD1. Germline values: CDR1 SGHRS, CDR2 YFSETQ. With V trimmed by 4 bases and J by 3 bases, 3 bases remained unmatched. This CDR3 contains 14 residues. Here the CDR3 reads CASSTGTGGYEQYF. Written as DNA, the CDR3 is TGCGCCAGCAGCACCGGGACAGGGGGCTACGAGCAGTACTTC.

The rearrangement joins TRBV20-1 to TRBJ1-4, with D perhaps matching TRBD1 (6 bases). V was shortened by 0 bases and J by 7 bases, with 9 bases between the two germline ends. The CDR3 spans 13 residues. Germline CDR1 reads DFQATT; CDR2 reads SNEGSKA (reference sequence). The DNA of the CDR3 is TGCAGTGCTAGAGATATACAGGGTGAAAAACTGTTTTTT. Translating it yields CSARDIQGEKLFF.

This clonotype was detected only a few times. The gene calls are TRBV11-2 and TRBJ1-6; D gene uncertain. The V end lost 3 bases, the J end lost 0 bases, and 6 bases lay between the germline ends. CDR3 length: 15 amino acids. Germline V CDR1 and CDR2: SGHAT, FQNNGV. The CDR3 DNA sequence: TGTGCCAGCAGCTTCCGGAGCTCCTATAATTCACCCCTCCACTTT. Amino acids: CASSFRSSYNSPLHF.

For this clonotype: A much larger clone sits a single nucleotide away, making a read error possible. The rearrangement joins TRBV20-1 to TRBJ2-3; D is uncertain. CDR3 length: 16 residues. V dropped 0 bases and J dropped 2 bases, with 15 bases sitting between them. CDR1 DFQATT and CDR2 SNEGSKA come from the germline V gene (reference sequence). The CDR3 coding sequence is TGCAGTGCTAGAGAACTTGGGATGCGGACCACAGATACGCAGTATTTT. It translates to CSARELGMRTTDTQYF.

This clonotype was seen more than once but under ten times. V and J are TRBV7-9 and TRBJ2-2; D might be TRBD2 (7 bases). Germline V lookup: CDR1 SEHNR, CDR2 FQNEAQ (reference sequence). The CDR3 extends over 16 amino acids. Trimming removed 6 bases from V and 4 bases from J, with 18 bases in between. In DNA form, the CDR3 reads TGTGCCAGCAGTCGCCAGGCGGGGGCAAGCACCGGGGAGCTGTTTTTT. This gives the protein CASSRQAGASTGELFF.

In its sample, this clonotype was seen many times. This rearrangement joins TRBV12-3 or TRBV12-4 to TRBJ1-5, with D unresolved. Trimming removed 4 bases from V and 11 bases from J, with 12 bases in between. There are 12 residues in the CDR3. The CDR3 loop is CASSSLLEAQHF. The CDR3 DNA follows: TGTGCCAGCAGTTCCCTTCTGGAGGCCCAGCATTTT.

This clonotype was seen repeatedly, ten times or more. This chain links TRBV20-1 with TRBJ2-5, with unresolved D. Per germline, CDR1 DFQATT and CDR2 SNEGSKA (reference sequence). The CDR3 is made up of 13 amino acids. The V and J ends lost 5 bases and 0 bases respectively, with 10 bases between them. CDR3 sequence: CSAFHGYQETQYF. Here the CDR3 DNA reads TGCAGTGCTTTCCACGGGTACCAAGAGACCCAGTACTTC.

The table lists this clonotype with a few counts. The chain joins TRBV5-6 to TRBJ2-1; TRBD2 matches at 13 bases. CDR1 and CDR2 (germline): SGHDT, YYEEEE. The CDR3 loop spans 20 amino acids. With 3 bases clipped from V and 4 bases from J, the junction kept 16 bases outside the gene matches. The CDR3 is CASSYPELAGGPFRYNEQFF. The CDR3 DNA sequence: TGTGCCAGCAGCTACCCGGAACTAGCGGGAGGGCCGTTTAGGTACAATGAGCAGTTCTTC.

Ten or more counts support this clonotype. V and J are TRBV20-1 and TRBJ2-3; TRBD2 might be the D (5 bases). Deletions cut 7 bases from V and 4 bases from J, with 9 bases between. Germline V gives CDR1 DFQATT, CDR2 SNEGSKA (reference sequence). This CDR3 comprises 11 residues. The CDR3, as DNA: TGCAGTGTCCAACTAGCAGATACGCAGTATTTT. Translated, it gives CSVQLADTQYF.

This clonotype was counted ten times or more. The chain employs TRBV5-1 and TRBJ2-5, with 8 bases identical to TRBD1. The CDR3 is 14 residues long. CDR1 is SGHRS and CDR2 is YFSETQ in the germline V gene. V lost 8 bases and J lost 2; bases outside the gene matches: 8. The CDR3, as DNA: TGCGCCAGTACATCGGGACAGGTTCAAGAGACCCAGTACTTC. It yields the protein CASTSGQVQETQYF.

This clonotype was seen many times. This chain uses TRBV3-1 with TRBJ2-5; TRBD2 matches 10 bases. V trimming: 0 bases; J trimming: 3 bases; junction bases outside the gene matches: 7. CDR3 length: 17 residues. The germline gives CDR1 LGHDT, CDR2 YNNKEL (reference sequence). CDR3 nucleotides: TGTGCCAGCAGCCAAGATCATAGCGGGAGGACAAAAGAGACCCAGTACTTC. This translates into CASSQDHSGRTKETQYF.

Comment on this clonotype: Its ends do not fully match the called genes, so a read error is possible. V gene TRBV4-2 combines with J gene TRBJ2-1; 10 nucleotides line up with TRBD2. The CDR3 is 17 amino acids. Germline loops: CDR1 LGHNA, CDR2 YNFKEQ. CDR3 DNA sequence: TGTGCCAGCAGCCATGGACAAGCGGGGGGGTCTAACAACGAGCAGTTCTTC. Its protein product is CASSHGQAGGSNNEQFF.

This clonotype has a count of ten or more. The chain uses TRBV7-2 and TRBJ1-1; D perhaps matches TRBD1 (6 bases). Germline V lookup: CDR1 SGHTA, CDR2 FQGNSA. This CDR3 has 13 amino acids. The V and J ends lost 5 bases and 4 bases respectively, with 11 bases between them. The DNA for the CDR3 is TGTGCCAGCAGCGCTGAGGGGGGCACTGAAGCTTTCTTT. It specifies CASSAEGGTEAFF. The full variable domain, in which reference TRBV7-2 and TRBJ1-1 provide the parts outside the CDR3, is GAGVSQSPSNKVTEKGKDVELRCDPISGHTALYWYRQSLGQGLEFLIYFQGNSAPDKSGLPSDRFSAERTGGSVSTLTIQRTQQEDSAVYLCASSAEGGTEAFFGQGTRLTVV.

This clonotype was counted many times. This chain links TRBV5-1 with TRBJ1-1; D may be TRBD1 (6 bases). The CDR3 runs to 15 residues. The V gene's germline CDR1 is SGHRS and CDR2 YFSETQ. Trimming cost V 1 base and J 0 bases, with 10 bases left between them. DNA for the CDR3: TGCGCCAGCAGCTTGTTGGGGGCCGTGAACACTGAAGCTTTCTTT. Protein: CASSLLGAVNTEAFF. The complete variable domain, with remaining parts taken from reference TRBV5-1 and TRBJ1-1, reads KAGVTQTPRYLIKTRGQQVTLSCSPISGHRSVSWYQQTPGQGLQFLFEYFSETQRNKGNFPGRFSGRQFSNSRSEMNVSTLELGDSALYLCASSLLGAVNTEAFFGQGTRLTVV.

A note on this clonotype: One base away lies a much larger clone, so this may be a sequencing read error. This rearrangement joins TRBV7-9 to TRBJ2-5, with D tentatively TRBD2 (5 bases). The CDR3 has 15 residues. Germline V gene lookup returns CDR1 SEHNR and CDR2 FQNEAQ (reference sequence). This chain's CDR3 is CASSLASGVKETPYF. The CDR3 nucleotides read TGTGCCAGCAGCTTAGCGAGCGGAGTGAAGGAGACCCCGTACTTC.

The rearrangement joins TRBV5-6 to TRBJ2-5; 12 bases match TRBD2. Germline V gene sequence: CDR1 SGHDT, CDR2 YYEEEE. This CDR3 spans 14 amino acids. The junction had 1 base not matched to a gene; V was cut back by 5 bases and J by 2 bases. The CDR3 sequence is CASSGLAGQETQYF. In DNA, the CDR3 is TGTGCCAGCAGTGGACTAGCGGGGCAAGAGACCCAGTACTTC.

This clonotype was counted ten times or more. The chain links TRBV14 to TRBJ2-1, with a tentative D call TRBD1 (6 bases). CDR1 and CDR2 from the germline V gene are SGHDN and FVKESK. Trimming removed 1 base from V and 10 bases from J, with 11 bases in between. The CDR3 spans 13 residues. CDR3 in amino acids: CASSQVDSHEQFF. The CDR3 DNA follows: TGTGCCAGCAGCCAAGTGGACAGTCACGAGCAGTTCTTC.

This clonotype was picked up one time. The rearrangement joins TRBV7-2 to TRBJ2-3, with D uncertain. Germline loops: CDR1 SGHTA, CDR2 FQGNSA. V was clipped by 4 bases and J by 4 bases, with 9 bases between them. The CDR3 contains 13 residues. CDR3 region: CASSSIEADTQYF. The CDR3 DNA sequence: TGTGCCAGCAGCTCCATCGAGGCAGATACGCAGTATTTT.

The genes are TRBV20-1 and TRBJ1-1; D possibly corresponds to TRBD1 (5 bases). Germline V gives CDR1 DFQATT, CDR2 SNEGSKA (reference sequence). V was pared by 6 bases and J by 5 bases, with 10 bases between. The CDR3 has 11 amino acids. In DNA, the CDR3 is TGCAGTGCCGATACAGGAACTGAAGCTTTCTTT. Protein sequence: CSADTGTEAFF.

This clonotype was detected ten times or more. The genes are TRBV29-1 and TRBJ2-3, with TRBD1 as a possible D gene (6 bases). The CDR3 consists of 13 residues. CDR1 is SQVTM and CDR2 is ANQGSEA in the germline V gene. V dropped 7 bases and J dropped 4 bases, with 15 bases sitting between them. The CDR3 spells CSATLTGPDTQYF. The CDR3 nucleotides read TGCAGCGCAACCCTCACAGGGCCAGATACGCAGTATTTT.

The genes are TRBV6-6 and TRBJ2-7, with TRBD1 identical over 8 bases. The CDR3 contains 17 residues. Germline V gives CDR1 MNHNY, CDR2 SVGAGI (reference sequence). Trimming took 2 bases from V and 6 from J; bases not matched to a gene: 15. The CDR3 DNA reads TGTGCCAGCAGTTACCCCAAGGGAGGACAGGGAATTATCGAGCAGTACTTC. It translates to CASSYPKGGQGIIEQYF.

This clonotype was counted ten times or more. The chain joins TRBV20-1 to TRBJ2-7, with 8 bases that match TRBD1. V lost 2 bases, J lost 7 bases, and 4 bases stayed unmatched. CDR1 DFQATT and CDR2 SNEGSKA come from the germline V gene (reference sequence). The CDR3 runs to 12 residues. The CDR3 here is CSARQGAWEQYF. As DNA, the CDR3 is TGCAGTGCTAGACAGGGGGCGTGGGAGCAGTACTTC.

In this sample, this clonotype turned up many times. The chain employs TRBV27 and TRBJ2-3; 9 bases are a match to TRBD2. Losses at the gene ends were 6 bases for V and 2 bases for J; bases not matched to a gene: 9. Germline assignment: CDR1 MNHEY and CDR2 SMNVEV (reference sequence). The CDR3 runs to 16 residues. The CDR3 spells CASRTNSGSFTDTQYF. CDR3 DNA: TGTGCCAGCAGAACCAATAGCGGGAGCTTCACAGATACGCAGTATTTT.

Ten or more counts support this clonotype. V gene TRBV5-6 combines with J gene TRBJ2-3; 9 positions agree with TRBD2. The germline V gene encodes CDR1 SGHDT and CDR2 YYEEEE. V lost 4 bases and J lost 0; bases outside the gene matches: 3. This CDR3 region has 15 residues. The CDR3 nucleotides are TGTGCCAGCAGCAGAACTAGCGGGAGCACAGATACGCAGTATTTT. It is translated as CASSRTSGSTDTQYF.

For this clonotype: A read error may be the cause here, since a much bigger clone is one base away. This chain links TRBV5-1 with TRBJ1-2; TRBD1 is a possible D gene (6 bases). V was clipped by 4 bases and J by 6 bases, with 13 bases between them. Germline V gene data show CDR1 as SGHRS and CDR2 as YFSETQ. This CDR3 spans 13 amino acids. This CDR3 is CASSLGGLDGYTF. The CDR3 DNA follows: TGCGCCAGCAGCCTCGGGGGCTTGGATGGCTACACCTTC.

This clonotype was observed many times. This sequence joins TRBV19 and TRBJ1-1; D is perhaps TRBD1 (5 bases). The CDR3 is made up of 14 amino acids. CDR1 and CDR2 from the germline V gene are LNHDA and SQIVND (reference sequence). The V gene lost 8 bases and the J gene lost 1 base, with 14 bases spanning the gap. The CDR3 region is CASGRGLPNTEAFF. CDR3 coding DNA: TGTGCCAGTGGTAGGGGACTACCGAACACTGAAGCTTTCTTT.

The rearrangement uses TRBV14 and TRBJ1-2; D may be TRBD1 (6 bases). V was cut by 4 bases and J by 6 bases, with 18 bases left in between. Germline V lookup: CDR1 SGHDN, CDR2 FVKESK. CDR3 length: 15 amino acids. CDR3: CASSRTGGGRDGYTF. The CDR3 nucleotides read TGTGCCAGCAGCCGCACGGGGGGCGGAAGGGATGGCTACACCTTC. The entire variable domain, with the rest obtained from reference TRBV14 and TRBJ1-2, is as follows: EAGVTQFPSHSVIEKGQTVTLRCDPISGHDNLYWYRRVMGKEIKFLLHFVKESKQDESGMPNNRFLAERTGGTYSTLKVQPAELEDSGVYFCASSRTGGGRDGYTFGSGTRLTVV.